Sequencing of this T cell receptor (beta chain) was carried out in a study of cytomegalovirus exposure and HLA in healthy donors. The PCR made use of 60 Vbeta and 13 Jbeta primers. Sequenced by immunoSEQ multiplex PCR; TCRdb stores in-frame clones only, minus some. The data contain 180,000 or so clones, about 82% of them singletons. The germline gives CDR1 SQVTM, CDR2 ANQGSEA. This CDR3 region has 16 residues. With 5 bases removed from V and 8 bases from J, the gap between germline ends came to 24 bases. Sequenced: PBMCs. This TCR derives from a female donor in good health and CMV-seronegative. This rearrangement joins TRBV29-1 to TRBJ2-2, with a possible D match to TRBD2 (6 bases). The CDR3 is CSVTDPGQGGIGELFF. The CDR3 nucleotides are TGCAGCGTTACGGACCCGGGCCAGGGAGGAATTGGGGAGCTGTTTTTT.